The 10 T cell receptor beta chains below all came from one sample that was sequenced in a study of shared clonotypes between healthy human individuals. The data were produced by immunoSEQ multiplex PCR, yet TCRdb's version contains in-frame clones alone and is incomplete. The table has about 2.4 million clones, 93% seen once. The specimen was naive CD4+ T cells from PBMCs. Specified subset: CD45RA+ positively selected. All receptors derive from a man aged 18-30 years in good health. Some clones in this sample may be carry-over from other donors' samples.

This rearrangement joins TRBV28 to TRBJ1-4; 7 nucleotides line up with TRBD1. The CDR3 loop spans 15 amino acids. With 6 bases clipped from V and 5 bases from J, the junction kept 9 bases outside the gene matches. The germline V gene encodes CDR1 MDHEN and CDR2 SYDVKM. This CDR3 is CASSSGGGRNEKLFF. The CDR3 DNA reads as TGTGCCAGCAGCTCAGGGGGAGGTCGGAATGAAAAACTGTTTTTT.

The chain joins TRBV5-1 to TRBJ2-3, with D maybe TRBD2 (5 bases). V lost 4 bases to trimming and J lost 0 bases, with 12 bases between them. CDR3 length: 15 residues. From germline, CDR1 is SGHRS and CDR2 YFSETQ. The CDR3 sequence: CASSNSPGSTDTQYF. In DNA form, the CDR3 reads TGCGCCAGCAGCAACTCCCCGGGAAGCACAGATACGCAGTATTTT. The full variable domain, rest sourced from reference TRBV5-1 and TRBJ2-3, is KAGVTQTPRYLIKTRGQQVTLSCSPISGHRSVSWYQQTPGQGLQFLFEYFSETQRNKGNFPGRFSGRQFSNSRSEMNVSTLELGDSALYLCASSNSPGSTDTQYFGPGTRLTVL.

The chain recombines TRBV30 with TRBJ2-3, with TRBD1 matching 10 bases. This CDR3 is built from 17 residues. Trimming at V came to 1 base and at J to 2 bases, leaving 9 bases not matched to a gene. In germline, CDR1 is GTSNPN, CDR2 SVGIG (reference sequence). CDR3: CAWSDGQGEIYTDTQYF. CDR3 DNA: TGTGCCTGGAGTGACGGACAGGGGGAAATATACACAGATACGCAGTATTTT.

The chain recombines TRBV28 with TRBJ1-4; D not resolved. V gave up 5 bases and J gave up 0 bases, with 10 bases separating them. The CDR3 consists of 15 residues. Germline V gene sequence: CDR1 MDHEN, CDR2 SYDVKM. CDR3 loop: CASSHREATNEKLFF. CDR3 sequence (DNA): TGTGCCAGCAGTCACCGGGAGGCAACTAATGAAAAACTGTTTTTT.

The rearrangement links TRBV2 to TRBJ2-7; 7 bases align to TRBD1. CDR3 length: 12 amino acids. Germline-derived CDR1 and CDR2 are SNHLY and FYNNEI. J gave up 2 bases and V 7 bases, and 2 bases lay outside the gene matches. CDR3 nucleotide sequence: TGTGCCAGCAAGGGACAGCCCTACGAGCAGTACTTC. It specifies CASKGQPYEQYF.

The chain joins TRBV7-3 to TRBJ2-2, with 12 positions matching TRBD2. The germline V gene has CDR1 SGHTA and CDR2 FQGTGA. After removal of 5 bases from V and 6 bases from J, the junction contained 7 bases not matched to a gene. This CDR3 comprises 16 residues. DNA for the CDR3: TGTGCCAGCAGCCCTCTAGCGGGAGGGCCATCCGGGGAGCTGTTTTTT. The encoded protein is CASSPLAGGPSGELFF.

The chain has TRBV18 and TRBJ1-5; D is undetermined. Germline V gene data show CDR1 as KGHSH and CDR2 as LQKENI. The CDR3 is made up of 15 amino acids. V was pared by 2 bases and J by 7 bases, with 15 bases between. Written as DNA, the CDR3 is TGTGCCAGCTCACCAACCGGAGACCGGGTCCAGCCCCAGCATTTT. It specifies CASSPTGDRVQPQHF. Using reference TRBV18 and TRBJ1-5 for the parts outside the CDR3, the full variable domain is NAGVMQNPRHLVRRRGQEARLRCSPMKGHSHVYWYRQLPEEGLKFMVYLQKENIIDESGMPKERFSAEFPKEGPSILRIQQVVRGDSAAYFCASSPTGDRVQPQHFGDGTRLSIL.

CDR3 protein: CASRKWGDLNTEAFF. The CDR3 coding sequence is TGTGCCAGCAGGAAATGGGGGGACTTGAACACTGAAGCTTTCTTT. The J gene is TRBJ1-1, the V gene TRBV6-5; D is perhaps TRBD1 (5 bases). The V gene's germline CDR1 is MNHEY and CDR2 SVGAGI. V was cut by 6 bases and J by 0 bases, with 14 bases left in between. This CDR3 contains 15 residues.

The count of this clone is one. The CDR3: CASSSLAGGPLNEQFF. DNA for the CDR3: TGCGCCAGCAGCTCCCTAGCGGGAGGGCCTCTCAATGAGCAGTTCTTC. The chain has TRBV5-1 and TRBJ2-1, with 12 positions matching TRBD2. Looked up from germline, CDR1 is SGHRS and CDR2 is YFSETQ. Losses at the gene ends were 3 bases for V and 6 bases for J; bases not matched to a gene: 7. The CDR3 extends over 16 amino acids.

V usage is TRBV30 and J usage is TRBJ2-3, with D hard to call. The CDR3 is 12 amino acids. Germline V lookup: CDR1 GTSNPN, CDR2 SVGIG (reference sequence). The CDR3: CATTGKADTQYF. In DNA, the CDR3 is TGTGCGACGACCGGAAAGGCAGATACGCAGTATTTT.